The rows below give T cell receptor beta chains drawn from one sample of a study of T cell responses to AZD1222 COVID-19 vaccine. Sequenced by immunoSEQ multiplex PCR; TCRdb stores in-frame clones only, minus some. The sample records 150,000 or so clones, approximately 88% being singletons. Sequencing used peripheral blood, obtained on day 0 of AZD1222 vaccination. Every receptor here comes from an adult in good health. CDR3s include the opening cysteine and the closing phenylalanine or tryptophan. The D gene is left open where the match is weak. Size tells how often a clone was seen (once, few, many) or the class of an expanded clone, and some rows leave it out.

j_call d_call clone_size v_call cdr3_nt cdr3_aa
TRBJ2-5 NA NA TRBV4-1 TGCGCCAGCAGCCAAGATCTCGGCGGTGAGACCCAGTACTTC CASSQDLGGETQYF
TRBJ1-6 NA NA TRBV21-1 TGTGCCAGCAGCAAAGGGGCAGTGGGTTCACCCCTCCACTTT CASSKGAVGSPLHF
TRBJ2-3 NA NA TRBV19 TGTGCCAGTAGTATAGTTCCCCAAAGGGGTACAGATACGCAGTATTTT CASSIVPQRGTDTQYF
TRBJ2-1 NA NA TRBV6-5 TGTGCCAGCAGTTACTCGGGCGTAGGGGTCAATGAGCAGTTCTTC CASSYSGVGVNEQFF
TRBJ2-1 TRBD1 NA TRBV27 TGTGCCAGCACCCACTTCTCCCCCGGGACAGGGTACAATGAGCAGTTCTTC CASTHFSPGTGYNEQFF
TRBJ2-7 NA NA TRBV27 TGTGCCAGCAGTTCCGACACTTTCTACGAGCAGTACTTC CASSSDTFYEQYF
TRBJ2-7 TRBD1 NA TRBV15 TGTGCCACCAGCCATAACAGGGGGTTCTCCTACGAGCAGTACTTC CATSHNRGFSYEQYF
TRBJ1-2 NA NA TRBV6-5 TGTGCCAGCAGTTACTCGCTCCTCTATGGCTACACCTTC CASSYSLLYGYTF
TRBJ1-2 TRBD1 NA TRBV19 TGTGCCAGTGCCCGACAGGGGAAGATCCCTGGCTACACCTTC CASARQGKIPGYTF
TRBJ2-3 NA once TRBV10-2 TGCGCCAGCTCCCACTTCACAGATACGCAGTATTTT CASSHFTDTQYF
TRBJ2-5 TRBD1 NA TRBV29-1 TGCAGCGTACAACAGGGGGGAGAGACCCAGTACTTC CSVQQGGETQYF
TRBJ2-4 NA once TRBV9 TGTGCCAGCAGCGTAGATCCAGCGGATGGCACCAAAAACATTCAGTACTTC CASSVDPADGTKNIQYF
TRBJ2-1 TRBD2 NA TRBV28 TGTGCCAGCAGCTACCGCTCCGGGAGGGCTAATGAGCAGTTCTTC CASSYRSGRANEQFF
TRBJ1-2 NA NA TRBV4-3 TGCGCCAGCAGCCAAGATTGGGGGGGCGAAGGCTACACCTTC CASSQDWGGEGYTF
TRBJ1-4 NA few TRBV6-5 TGTGCCAGCAGTATGGGGGGTCCCCAGGAAAAACTGTTTTTT CASSMGGPQEKLFF
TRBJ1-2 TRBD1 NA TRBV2 TGTGCCAGCGGCTCAGACAGGGGCAATGGCTACACCTTC CASGSDRGNGYTF
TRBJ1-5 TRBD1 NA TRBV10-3 TGTGCCATCAGTGTGACAGGGGAGGGTAATCAGCCCCAGCATTTT CAISVTGEGNQPQHF
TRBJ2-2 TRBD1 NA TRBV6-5 TGTGCCAGCAGTACGGGACAGGGGGAAATTTTT CASSTGQGEIF
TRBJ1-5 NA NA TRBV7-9 TGTGCCAGCAGCTTAGAAGGGGGGAATCAGCCCCAGCATTTT CASSLEGGNQPQHF
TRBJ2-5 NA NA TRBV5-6 TGTGCCAGCAGCTTGTGGGGCTTTAAAGAGACCCAGTACTTC CASSLWGFKETQYF
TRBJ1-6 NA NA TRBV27 TGTGCCAGCAGTTTCAAGGGCTATAATTCACCCCTCCACTTT CASSFKGYNSPLHF
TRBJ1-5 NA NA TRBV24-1 TGTGCCACCAGCGACGGGGGCGCGAGGCAGCCCCAGCATTTT CATSDGGARQPQHF
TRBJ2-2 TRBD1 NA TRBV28 TGTGCCAGCAGAGACAGGGGGAATACCGGGGAGCTGTTTTTT CASRDRGNTGELFF
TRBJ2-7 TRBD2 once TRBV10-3 TGTGCCATCAGTCCCGGGAGGGCCCTCTACGAGCAGTACTTC CAISPGRALYEQYF
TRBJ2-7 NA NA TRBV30 TGTGCCTGGAGTGTACGCTTCGGTGTCCAGTACTTC CAWSVRFGVQYF
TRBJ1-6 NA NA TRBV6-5 TGTGCCAGCAGTTACTCGATCGGGCAGGGGAGTTCACCCCTCCACTTT CASSYSIGQGSSPLHF
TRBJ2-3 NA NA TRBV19 TGTGCCAGTAGTATGGGGGGGGCCCCCCTAGATACGCAGTATTTT CASSMGGAPLDTQYF
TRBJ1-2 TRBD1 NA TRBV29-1 TGCAGCTCCACAGGGGGTGCAGGTGGCTACACCTTC CSSTGGAGGYTF
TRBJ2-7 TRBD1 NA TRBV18 TGTGCCAGCTCACGTTTATTGGGACAGGGGGCTATCTACGAGCAGTACTTC CASSRLLGQGAIYEQYF
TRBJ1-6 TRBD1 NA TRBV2 TGTGCCAGCAGGCCAGGGACAGCCTATAATTCACCCCTCCACTTT CASRPGTAYNSPLHF
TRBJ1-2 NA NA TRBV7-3 TGTGCCAGCAGCGAGGGAGGGAAGGTCAACTATGGCTACACCTTC CASSEGGKVNYGYTF
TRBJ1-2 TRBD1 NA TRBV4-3 TGCGCCAGCAGCCAAGATTACGGGACAGGCTATGGCTACACCTTC CASSQDYGTGYGYTF
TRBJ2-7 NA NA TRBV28 TGTGCCAGCAGTTTTTACGACTACGAGCAGTACTTC CASSFYDYEQYF
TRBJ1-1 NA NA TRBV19 TGTGCCAGTAGCACAGGTGGGGTTATCGTTCGTCGCACTGAAGCTTTCTTT CASSTGGVIVRRTEAFF
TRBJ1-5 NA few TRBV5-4 TGTGCCAGCGGAAAAACGAGGCATTTT CASGKTRHF
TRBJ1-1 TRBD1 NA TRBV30 TGTGCCGGAACAGGGGCCCGGGGGGGTATGAACACTGAAGCTTTCTTT CAGTGARGGMNTEAFF
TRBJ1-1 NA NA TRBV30 TGTGCCTGGAGCCTCACAGGGAACACTGAAGCTTTCTTT CAWSLTGNTEAFF
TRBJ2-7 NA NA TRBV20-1 TGCAGTGCTAGTACGAGTCTAGCGATTACCTACGAGCAGTACTTC CSASTSLAITYEQYF
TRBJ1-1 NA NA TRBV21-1 TGTGCCAGCAGCAAACCCCTTGAGGGGGCGCCACTGAACACTGAAGCTTTCTTT CASSKPLEGAPLNTEAFF
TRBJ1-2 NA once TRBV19 TGTGCCAGTAAAGAGGGCAAAGGCTACACCTTC CASKEGKGYTF
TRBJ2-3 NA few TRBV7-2 TGTGCCAGCAGCTTATGGGGGCCCCGGGATAGCACAGATACGCAGTATTTT CASSLWGPRDSTDTQYF
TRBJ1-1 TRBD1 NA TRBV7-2 TGTGCCAGCAGCTTAAGCCAGGGGGGCACTGAAGCTTTCTTT CASSLSQGGTEAFF
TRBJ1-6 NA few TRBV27 TGTGCCAGCAGTTTATCCACAGGGTTTACACCCCTCCACTTT CASSLSTGFTPLHF
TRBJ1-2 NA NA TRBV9 TGTGCCAGCAAGGGTGAGAATGGCTACACCTTC CASKGENGYTF
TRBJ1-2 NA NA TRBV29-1 TGCAGCGTTGGAAACTGGGCTGGCTACACCTTC CSVGNWAGYTF
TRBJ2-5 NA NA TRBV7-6 TGTGCCAGCAGCGTTTCTCGGGGGGCCCAAGAGACCCAGTACTTC CASSVSRGAQETQYF
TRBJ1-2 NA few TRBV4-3 TGCGCCAGCAGCCAAGATGACGGGGGCGCCAACTATGGCTACACCTTC CASSQDDGGANYGYTF
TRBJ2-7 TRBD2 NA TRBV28 TGTGCCAGCAAAAGGGCTAGCGGGTCTAACGAGCAGTACTTC CASKRASGSNEQYF